A selection of T cell receptor beta chains follows, all from one sample in a study of cytomegalovirus exposure and HLA in healthy donors. Assay used: immunoSEQ multiplex PCR; TCRdb lists only in-frame clones, some missing. The sample consists of some 100,000 clones, about 84% of them appearing once. The sequenced material came from PBMCs. These receptors all stem from a girl aged 2-10 years in good health and CMV-seropositive. CDR3s include the opening cysteine and the closing phenylalanine or tryptophan. D genes are given only for firm matches. Clone size is given for some rows only: seen once, a few or many times, or a class if the clone is expanded.

CDR3aa | CDR3nt | j_gene | abundance | v_gene | d_gene
CASREGGSQPQHF | TGTGCCAGCAGAGAAGGGGGCAGCCAGCCCCAGCATTTT | TRBJ1-5 | few | TRBV6-5 | TRBD1
CAWSYKANYGYTF | TGTGCCTGGAGTTACAAAGCTAACTATGGCTACACCTTC | TRBJ1-2 | . | TRBV30 | .
CASSESTSDYEQYF | TGCGCCAGCAGTGAGTCTACTAGCGACTACGAGCAGTACTTC | TRBJ2-7 | few | TRBV10-1 | TRBD2
CASSDYPQGVLYEQYF | TGTGCCAGCAGTGACTACCCCCAGGGGGTCTTATACGAGCAGTACTTC | TRBJ2-7 | . | TRBV2 | TRBD1
CASSPGQRGGTQYF | TGTGCCAGTAGCCCGGGACAGCGAGGGGGGACCCAGTACTTC | TRBJ2-5 | once | TRBV19 | TRBD1
CASSFVSFPVSGRVNEQFF | TGTGCCAGCAGCTTCGTTTCATTCCCTGTCAGCGGGAGGGTGAATGAGCAGTTCTTC | TRBJ2-1 | . | TRBV7-2 | TRBD2
CASSLRDIYNEQFF | TGTGCCAGCAGCCTAAGGGACATTTACAATGAGCAGTTCTTC | TRBJ2-1 | . | TRBV11-1 | .
CASSEYGKGAYQEQFF | TGTGCCAGCAGTGAATATGGAAAGGGGGCGTACCAAGAGCAGTTCTTC | TRBJ2-1 | once | TRBV25-1 | TRBD1
CASSRTDSSNTEAFF | TGCGCCAGCAGCCGGACGGACAGTTCGAACACTGAAGCTTTCTTT | TRBJ1-1 | . | TRBV5-1 | .
CASYSGANVLTF | TGTGCCAGCTATAGTGGGGCCAACGTCCTGACTTTC | TRBJ2-6 | . | TRBV6-6 | .
CASSETIWTGNGYTF | TGTGCCAGCAGTGAAACGATATGGACAGGGAACGGCTACACCTTC | TRBJ1-2 | . | TRBV6-1 | TRBD1
CASSLPGLATDTQYF | TGTGCCAGCAGTTTACCGGGACTAGCAACAGATACGCAGTATTTT | TRBJ2-3 | once | TRBV28 | TRBD2
CASSFISAYEQYF | TGTGCCAGCAGTTTTATCAGCGCCTACGAGCAGTACTTC | TRBJ2-7 | . | TRBV28 | .
CASTFGTSVEYEQYF | TGTGCCAGCACCTTCGGGACTAGCGTCGAGTACGAGCAGTACTTC | TRBJ2-7 | . | TRBV2 | TRBD2
CASSQVLVSGTGYSPLHF | TGCGCCAGCAGCCAAGTTTTAGTAAGCGGGACAGGGTATTCACCCCTCCACTTT | TRBJ1-6 | . | TRBV4-1 | TRBD1
CASSALTGETQYF | TGTGCCAGCAGCGCCCTAACCGGGGAGACCCAGTACTTC | TRBJ2-5 | . | TRBV9 | .
CASSSTRTSTDTQYF | TGTGCCAGCAGTTCAACCCGGACTAGCACAGATACGCAGTATTTT | TRBJ2-3 | . | TRBV6-5 | .
CAWSVSVNTEAFF | TGTGCCTGGAGTGTATCGGTGAACACTGAAGCTTTCTTT | TRBJ1-1 | . | TRBV30 | .
CASIGQGASGELFF | TGTGCCAGCATAGGACAGGGGGCTTCCGGGGAGCTGTTTTTT | TRBJ2-2 | few | TRBV6-5 | TRBD1
CASSLLRSTISSYEQYF | TGTGCCAGCAGCTTACTACGGTCGACTATTAGCTCCTACGAGCAGTACTTC | TRBJ2-7 | . | TRBV5-6 | .